This record looks at one T cell receptor (beta chain) sequence and its context. These data belong to a study of T cells in Graves' hyperthyroidism and ophthalmopathy. It was RNA transcripts that yielded the amplified TCR beta CDR3 regions. RT-PCR in the first round (using the HTBI primer set) targeted the TCR CDR3. Using its own MiXCR run on the multiplex PCR reads, TCRdb lists one record per CDR3 protein. The data show roughly 510,000 distinct CDR3 sequences, around 20% seen once. CDR1 is SGDLS, CDR2 YYNGEE, per germline. This CDR3 contains 14 residues. V lost 4 bases to trimming and J lost 5 bases, with 16 bases between them.

The chain carries TRBV9 and TRBJ2-7; possible D gene TRBD2, 6 bases. The specimen sequenced was blood. The source of this sequence is a young man with Graves' hyperthyroidism. CDR3 sequence (DNA): TGTGCCAGCAGCTCACCCGGGAGACCCGACGAGCAGTACTTC. This codes for CASSSPGRPDEQYF.